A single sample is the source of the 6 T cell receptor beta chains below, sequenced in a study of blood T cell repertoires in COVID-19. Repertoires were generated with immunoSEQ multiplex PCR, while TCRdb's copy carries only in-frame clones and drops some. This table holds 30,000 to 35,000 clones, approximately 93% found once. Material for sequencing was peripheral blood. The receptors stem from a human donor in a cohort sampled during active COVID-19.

CDR3 loop: CASSHPLRNRHTEAFF. The CDR3 coding sequence is TGCGCCAGCAGCCACCCACTTAGGAACAGACACACTGAAGCTTTCTTT. This chain uses TRBV5-1 with TRBJ1-1, with D uncertain. The CDR3 covers 16 residues. Looked up from germline, CDR1 is SGHRS and CDR2 is YFSETQ. V lost 4 bases, J lost 3 bases, and 19 bases lay in between.

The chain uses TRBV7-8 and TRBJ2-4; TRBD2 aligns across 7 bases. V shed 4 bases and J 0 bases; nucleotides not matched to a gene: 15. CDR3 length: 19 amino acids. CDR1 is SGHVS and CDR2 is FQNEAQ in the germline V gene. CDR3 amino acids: CASSSRTRNEQVAKNIQYF. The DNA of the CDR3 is TGTGCCAGCAGCTCTAGGACTAGAAACGAACAAGTAGCCAAAAACATTCAGTACTTC.

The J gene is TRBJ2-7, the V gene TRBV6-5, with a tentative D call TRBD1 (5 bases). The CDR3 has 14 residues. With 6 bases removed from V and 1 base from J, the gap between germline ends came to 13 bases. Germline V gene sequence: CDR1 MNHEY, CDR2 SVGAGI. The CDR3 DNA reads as TGTGCCAGCAGACACGACAGTCCTTCCTACGAGCAGTACTTC. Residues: CASRHDSPSYEQYF.

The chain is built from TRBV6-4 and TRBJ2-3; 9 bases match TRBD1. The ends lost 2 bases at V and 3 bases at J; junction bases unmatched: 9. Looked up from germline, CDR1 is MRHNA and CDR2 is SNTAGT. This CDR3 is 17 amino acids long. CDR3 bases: TGTGCCAGCAGTGACAAAGGAGGACAGGGGTATACAGATACGCAGTATTTT. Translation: CASSDKGGQGYTDTQYF.

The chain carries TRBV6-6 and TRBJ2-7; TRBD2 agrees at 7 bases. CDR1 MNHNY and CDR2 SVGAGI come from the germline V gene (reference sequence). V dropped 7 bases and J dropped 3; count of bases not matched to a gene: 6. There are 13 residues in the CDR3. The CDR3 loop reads CASTQSGVYEQYF. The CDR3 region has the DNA TGTGCCAGCACCCAAAGCGGGGTCTACGAGCAGTACTTC.

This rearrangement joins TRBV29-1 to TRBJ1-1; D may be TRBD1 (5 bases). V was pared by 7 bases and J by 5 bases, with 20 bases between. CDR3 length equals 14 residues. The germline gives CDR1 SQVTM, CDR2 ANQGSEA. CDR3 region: CSAFHIYQGTEAFF. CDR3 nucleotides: TGCAGCGCCTTTCACATATACCAGGGAACTGAAGCTTTCTTT.